This is a list of T cell receptor beta chains from one sample in a study of blood T cell repertoires in COVID-19. Profiling relied on immunoSEQ multiplex PCR, and the TCRdb table lists in-frame clones only, not all of them. The sample has 180,000 or so clones, more than 75% seen once. Sequenced sample: peripheral blood. The receptors stem from a woman older than 75 with acute or convalescent COVID-19. The CDR3 runs from the conserved cysteine through the conserved F or W. The D gene is left open where the match is weak. Where a row states a size, it is once, few, many or the class of an expanded clone; other rows omit it.

>-|TRBV3-1/TRBV3-2|TRBJ1-2|TRBD1|13
TGTGCCAGCAGCCAGGACAGGGAGGGTGGCTACACCTTC
CASSQDREGGYTF
>-|TRBV28|TRBJ1-2|TRBD1|14
TGTGCCAGCAGCTCCGGACAGGGACACTATGGCTACACCTTC
CASSSGQGHYGYTF
>-|TRBV5-4|TRBJ2-7|TRBD2|15
TGTGCCAGCAGCTTTGGGACTAGCGGGAATAGGAAGCAGTACTTC
CASSFGTSGNRKQYF
>-|TRBV6-5|TRBJ2-7|TRBD1|14
TGTGCCAGCAACCGACAGGGGGATTCCTACGAGCAGTACTTC
CASNRQGDSYEQYF
>-|TRBV6-2/TRBV6-3|TRBJ2-7|-|12
TGTGCCAGCAGCAAGGAGTCGTACGAGCAGTACTTC
CASSKESYEQYF
>-|TRBV7-3|TRBJ2-3|-|16
TGTGCCAGCAGCTTAGTAGGGGGGACTACCGCAGATACGCAGTATTTT
CASSLVGGTTADTQYF
>few|TRBV28|TRBJ2-1|TRBD1|17
TGTGCCAGCAGTTCTACCGGGACCAGGGGGAATTACAATGAGCAGTTCTTC
CASSSTGTRGNYNEQFF
>-|TRBV5-1|TRBJ1-2|TRBD1|14
TGCGCCAGCAGTCCGGACAGGGGGGCCTATGGCTACACCTTC
CASSPDRGAYGYTF
>-|TRBV5-4|TRBJ1-6|-|15
TGTGCCAGCCGGATTGGGGGGGTTGGGGATTCACCCCTCCACTTT
CASRIGGVGDSPLHF
>-|TRBV2|TRBJ1-3|-|12
TGTGCCAGCGGCGGGGGGGGAAACACCATATATTTT
CASGGGGNTIYF
>once|TRBV5-5|TRBJ2-3|-|14
TGTGCCAGCAGCCCCCGGACTAACGCAGATACGCAGTATTTT
CASSPRTNADTQYF
>-|TRBV29-1|TRBJ1-5|TRBD1|14
TGCAGCGTTTCTTTACAGGGGGCAAAACAGCCCCAGCATTTT
CSVSLQGAKQPQHF
>-|TRBV7-3|TRBJ2-1|TRBD2|16
TGTGCCAGCAGCTTAGCCTCTAGCGGGAGGACGGTTGAGCAGTTCTTC
CASSLASSGRTVEQFF
>-|TRBV12-3/TRBV12-4|TRBJ1-2|TRBD1|13
TGTGCCAGCAGAGACAGGGAGGCTGGTGGCTACACCTTC
CASRDREAGGYTF
>-|TRBV6-2/TRBV6-3|TRBJ1-1|TRBD1|16
TGTGCCAGCAGTTACACCCCGACAGGGACGAACACTGAAGCTTTCTTT
CASSYTPTGTNTEAFF
>-|TRBV4-2|TRBJ2-1|TRBD2|17
TGTGCCAGCAGCCAAGATCTGCCTAGCGGGGGGTACAATGAGCAGTTCTTC
CASSQDLPSGGYNEQFF
>-|TRBV27|TRBJ2-7|TRBD2|14
TGTGCCAGCAGTGCCGGGACTAGTCCCTACGAGCAGTACTTC
CASSAGTSPYEQYF
>-|TRBV9|TRBJ2-1|-|16
TGTGCCAGCAGCGTAGTGGGGGGGCGCTCCTACAATGAGCAGTTCTTC
CASSVVGGRSYNEQFF
>-|TRBV5-1|TRBJ1-1|-|13
TGCGCCAGCAGCTTGTTTCAGGGCCCTGAAGCTTTCTTT
CASSLFQGPEAFF
>-|TRBV25-1|TRBJ1-1|-|13
TGTGCCAGCAGTGAGGCAGGGAACACTGAAGCTTTCTTT
CASSEAGNTEAFF
>-|TRBV7-2|TRBJ2-1|TRBD2|15
TGTGCCAGCAGCGAGCAGACTAGCGGGAGCGATGAGCAGTTCTTC
CASSEQTSGSDEQFF
>-|TRBV24-1|TRBJ2-4|TRBD1|15
TGTGCCACCAGTGACCCGGGACAGGGTGGTAACATTCAGTACTTC
CATSDPGQGGNIQYF
>-|TRBV7-9|TRBJ2-4|TRBD2|17
TGTGCCAGCAGCCGGAGTGGGACTAGCGGGAGAAGGGACATTCAGTACTTC
CASSRSGTSGRRDIQYF
>-|TRBV28|TRBJ1-4|TRBD1|15
TGTGCCAGCAGTTCCCCGGGACAGCTTAGGGAAAAACTGTTTTTT
CASSSPGQLREKLFF
>once|TRBV7-8|TRBJ2-7|TRBD1|14
TGTGCCAGCAGCTTTTTACAGGGGGCCTACGAGCAGTACTTC
CASSFLQGAYEQYF
>-|TRBV7-6|TRBJ1-3|-|14
TGTGCCAGCAGCCAGGGGAGCTCTGGAAACACCATATATTTT
CASSQGSSGNTIYF
>-|TRBV11-2|TRBJ2-1|TRBD2|15
TGTGCCAGCAGCTTAGAGGCGCGGGGGACCAATGAGCAGTTCTTC
CASSLEARGTNEQFF
>-|TRBV3-1/TRBV3-2|TRBJ2-1|TRBD1|17
TGTGCCAGCAGCCGGAGCCCGGGACAGGGGTATAACAATGAGCAGTTCTTC
CASSRSPGQGYNNEQFF
>-|TRBV4-3|TRBJ2-3|TRBD1|16
TGCGCCAGAGAGTCTCGCGGGACAGGGTGTTCCGATACGCAGTATTTT
CARESRGTGCSDTQYF
>-|TRBV9|TRBJ2-7|-|14
TGTGCCAGCAGCGTAGATGGGGCGTCTAACGAGCAGTACTTC
CASSVDGASNEQYF
>-|TRBV5-6|TRBJ2-4|TRBD2|17
TGTGCCAGCAGCTCGAGGGCTAGCGGGGTAGCCAAAAACATTCAGTACTTC
CASSSRASGVAKNIQYF
>-|TRBV5-1|TRBJ2-5|-|15
TGCGCCAGCAGCTTTCTCGGGGGTAGTGTAGAGACCCAGTACTTC
CASSFLGGSVETQYF
>-|TRBV13|TRBJ1-5|TRBD1|15
TGTGCCAGCAGCCCTGGACAGGGAGGCAATCAGCCCCAGCATTTT
CASSPGQGGNQPQHF
>once|TRBV7-2|TRBJ2-3|TRBD2|15
TGTGCCAGCAGCCCCCTAGCGGGCCAAACAGATACGCAGTATTTT
CASSPLAGQTDTQYF
>-|TRBV19|TRBJ1-2|-|14
TGTGCCAGCGGAGTTGGGGGGGATAAATATGGCTACACCTTC
CASGVGGDKYGYTF
>-|TRBV5-6|TRBJ1-2|-|13
TGTGCCAGCAGCCCCGACAGGAACTATGGCTACACCTTC
CASSPDRNYGYTF
>-|TRBV7-2|TRBJ1-2|-|15
TGTGCCAGCAGCTTATCGGCCGGGGGGAACTATGGCTACACCTTC
CASSLSAGGNYGYTF
>-|TRBV5-1|TRBJ2-2|TRBD2|16
TGCGCCAGCAGCTTGGTACCAGCGGGATCCACCGGGGAGCTGTTTTTT
CASSLVPAGSTGELFF
>once|TRBV29-1|TRBJ1-1|-|12
TGCAGCGTTGAAGGGCCCTCCGTTGAAGCTTTCTTT
CSVEGPSVEAFF
>-|TRBV7-2|TRBJ2-1|TRBD2|14
TGTGCCAGCAGCTTCCTGGGACTAGCGGGTGGGCAGTTCTTC
CASSFLGLAGGQFF
>-|TRBV27|TRBJ2-2|TRBD2|18
TGTGCCAGCAGTTTATCGCCACTAGCGGGAGGGCGGACCGGGGAGCTGTTTTTT
CASSLSPLAGGRTGELFF
>many|TRBV3-1/TRBV3-2|TRBJ2-2|-|13
TGTGCCACCCAGCGGCTGGACACCGGGGAGCTGTTTTTT
CATQRLDTGELFF
>-|TRBV6-2/TRBV6-3|TRBJ2-5|-|14
TGTGCCAGCAGTTATGGGGGGGCTCGGGAGACCCAGTACTTC
CASSYGGARETQYF
>-|TRBV11-2|TRBJ2-1|TRBD2|15
TGTGCCAGCCGTCGCGGGAGGGCCACAAACAATGAGCAGTTCTTC
CASRRGRATNNEQFF
>-|TRBV24-1|TRBJ2-1|-|14
TGTGCCACCAGTGGCCTAGCCCCTTACAATGAGCAGTTCTTC
CATSGLAPYNEQFF
>few|TRBV5-4|TRBJ1-6|TRBD1|14
TGTGCCAGCAGCTTGGAACAGGGGGGCTCACCCCTCCACTTT
CASSLEQGGSPLHF